This TCR beta chain was identified during a study of beta chain features in type 1 diabetes. Broader study findings: Among patients with Type 1 diabetes, TCRB CDR3s were moderately but significantly shorter in every one of the four CD4+ subsets.

Expressed TCRB transcripts were sequenced because the entire RNA isolate underwent reverse transcription. Repertoires were generated with immunoSEQ multiplex PCR, while TCRdb's copy carries only in-frame clones and drops some. The repertoire consists of 300,000 to 350,000 clones, with around 9% occurring once and the leading ten covering 1%. Per the germline V gene, CDR1 is DFQATT and CDR2 is SNEGSKA (reference sequence). This CDR3 contains 11 residues. V lost 3 bases to trimming and J lost 10 bases, with 12 bases between them. The table lists this clone with a few counts. Antigen unknown. Source material: central memory CD4+ T cells from blood. This sequence was found in a man aged 25 to 40 with type 1 diabetes. This chain uses TRBV20-1 with TRBJ1-1, with D unclear. In DNA, the CDR3 is TGCAGTGCTAGCGATGGGTATCGAGCTTTCTTT. Protein: CSASDGYRAFF.